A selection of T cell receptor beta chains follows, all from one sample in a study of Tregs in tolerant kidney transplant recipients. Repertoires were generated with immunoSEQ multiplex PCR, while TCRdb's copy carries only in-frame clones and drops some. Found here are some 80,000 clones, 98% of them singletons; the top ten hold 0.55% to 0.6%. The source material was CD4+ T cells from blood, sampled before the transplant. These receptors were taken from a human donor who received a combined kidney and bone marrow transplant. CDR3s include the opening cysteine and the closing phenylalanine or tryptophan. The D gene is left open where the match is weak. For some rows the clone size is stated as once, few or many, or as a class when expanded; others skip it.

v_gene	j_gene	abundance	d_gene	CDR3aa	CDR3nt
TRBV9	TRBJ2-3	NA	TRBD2	CASSPSLTSGARWVTDTQYF	TGTGCCAGCAGCCCCTCACTTACTAGCGGGGCCCGTTGGGTCACAGATACGCAGTATTTT
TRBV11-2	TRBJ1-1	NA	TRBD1	CASSFRGTVPMNTEAFF	TGTGCCAGCAGCTTTCGGGGGACAGTACCAATGAACACTGAAGCTTTCTTT
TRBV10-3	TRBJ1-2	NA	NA	CAISDPGYGYTF	TGTGCCATCAGTGACCCGGGGTATGGCTACACCTTC
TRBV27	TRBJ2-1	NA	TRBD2	CASSVYRSGIVFNEQFF	TGTGCCAGCAGTGTCTACAGGAGCGGGATCGTTTTCAATGAGCAGTTCTTC
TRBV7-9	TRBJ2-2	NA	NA	CASSRTALHSGSASGELFF	TGTGCCAGCAGCCGAACTGCATTACACAGCGGATCAGCGTCCGGGGAGCTGTTTTTT
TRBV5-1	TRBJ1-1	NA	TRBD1	CASSIDRGLRTEAFF	TGCGCCAGCAGCATAGACAGGGGATTAAGGACTGAAGCTTTCTTT
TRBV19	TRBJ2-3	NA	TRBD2	CASRSLSGSTADTQYF	TGTGCCAGTAGAAGTCTTAGCGGGAGTACCGCAGATACGCAGTATTTT
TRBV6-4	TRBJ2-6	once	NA	CASSDGSGAGANVLTF	TGTGCCAGCAGTGATGGGTCAGGGGCTGGGGCCAACGTCCTGACTTTC
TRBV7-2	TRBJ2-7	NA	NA	CASSFRIGQGYEQYF	TGTGCCAGCAGCTTTAGGATCGGACAAGGCTACGAGCAGTACTTC
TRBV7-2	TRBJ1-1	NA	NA	CASSLGLMNTEAFF	TGTGCCAGCAGCTTAGGGCTCATGAACACTGAAGCTTTCTTT
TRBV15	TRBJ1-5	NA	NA	CATSRAGHGSFQPQHF	TGTGCCACCAGCAGAGCGGGACACGGTTCTTTTCAGCCCCAGCATTTT
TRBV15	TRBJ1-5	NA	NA	CATSRDRARGLYNQPQHF	TGTGCCACCAGCAGAGATCGGGCAAGGGGACTTTACAATCAGCCCCAGCATTTT
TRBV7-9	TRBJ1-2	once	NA	CASSRGQPYGYTF	TGTGCCAGCAGTCGTGGACAGCCCTATGGCTACACCTTC
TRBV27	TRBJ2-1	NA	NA	CASSHLTVPPYNEQFF	TGTGCCAGCAGCCATTTGACAGTACCACCATACAATGAGCAGTTCTTC
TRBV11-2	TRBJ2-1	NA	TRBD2	CASSYRLAGGRGNEQFF	TGTGCCAGCAGCTACAGACTAGCGGGAGGGAGGGGCAATGAGCAGTTCTTC
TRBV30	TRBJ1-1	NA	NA	CAWSERGVTEAFF	TGTGCCTGGAGTGAACGGGGGGTGACTGAAGCTTTCTTT
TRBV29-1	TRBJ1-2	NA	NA	CSVASNYGYTF	TGCAGCGTTGCTTCCAACTATGGCTACACCTTC
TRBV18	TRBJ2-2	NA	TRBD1	CASSPLRTGATGELFF	TGTGCCAGCTCACCACTGCGGACAGGAGCGACCGGGGAGCTGTTTTTT
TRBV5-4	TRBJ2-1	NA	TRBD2	CAGRGTSGGGYNEQFF	TGTGCCGGGAGAGGGACTAGCGGGGGGGGCTACAATGAGCAGTTCTTC
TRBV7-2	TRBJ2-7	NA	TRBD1	CASSVGTGASYEQYF	TGTGCCAGCAGCGTAGGGACAGGCGCCTCCTACGAGCAGTACTTC
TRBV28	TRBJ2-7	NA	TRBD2	CASSFFLTLAGASYEQYF	TGTGCCAGCAGTTTTTTCCTAACACTAGCGGGGGCCTCCTACGAGCAGTACTTC
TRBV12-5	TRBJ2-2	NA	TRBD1	CASGPVTGGTGELFF	TGTGCTAGTGGGCCCGTAACAGGGGGCACCGGGGAGCTGTTTTTT
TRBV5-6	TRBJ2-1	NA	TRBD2	CASSSKAGLAAYNEQFF	TGTGCCAGCAGCTCAAAAGCAGGACTAGCGGCCTACAATGAGCAGTTCTTC
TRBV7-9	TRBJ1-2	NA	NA	CASSLGSGNYGYTF	TGTGCCAGCAGCTTAGGATCAGGGAACTATGGCTACACCTTC
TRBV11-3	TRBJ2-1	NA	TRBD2	CASSLAGGASIEQFF	TGTGCCAGCAGCTTAGCGGGAGGTGCAAGTATAGAGCAGTTCTTC
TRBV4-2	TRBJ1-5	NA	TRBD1	CASSQDGGQFLNQPQHF	TGTGCCAGCAGCCAAGATGGGGGACAGTTCCTCAATCAGCCCCAGCATTTT
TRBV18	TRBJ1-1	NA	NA	CASSPPVFTNTEAFF	TGTGCCAGCTCACCACCGGTCTTCACTAACACTGAAGCTTTCTTT
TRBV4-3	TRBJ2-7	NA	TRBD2	CASSLGRLAGAYEQYF	TGCGCCAGCAGCCTAGGGCGACTAGCGGGAGCCTACGAGCAGTACTTC
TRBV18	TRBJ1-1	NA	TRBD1	CASSSQTGANTEAFF	TGTGCCAGCTCATCTCAAACAGGGGCGAACACTGAAGCTTTCTTT
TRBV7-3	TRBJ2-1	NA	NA	CASSLGTEQFF	TGTGCCAGCAGCTTGGGGACAGAGCAGTTCTTC
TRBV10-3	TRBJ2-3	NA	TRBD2	CAISGELAGGTDTQYF	TGTGCCATCAGCGGAGAACTAGCGGGGGGGACGGATACGCAGTATTTT
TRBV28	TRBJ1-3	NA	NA	CASSRAGEGNTIYF	TGTGCCAGCAGCCGAGCGGGGGAAGGAAACACCATATATTTT
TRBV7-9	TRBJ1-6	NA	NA	CASSFVVGESLHF	TGTGCCAGCAGCTTTGTAGTTGGGGAGTCCCTCCACTTT
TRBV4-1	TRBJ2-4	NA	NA	CASSQVGGLAKNIQYF	TGCGCCAGCAGCCAAGTTGGGGGACTAGCCAAAAACATTCAGTACTTC
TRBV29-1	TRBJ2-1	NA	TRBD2	CSVGKSSGYNEQFF	TGCAGCGTTGGGAAATCTAGCGGATACAATGAGCAGTTCTTC
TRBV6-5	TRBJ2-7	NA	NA	CASSRAGPYEQYF	TGTGCCAGCAGCAGGGCCGGCCCCTACGAGCAGTACTTC
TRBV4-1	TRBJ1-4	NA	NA	CASSQGQTTNEKLFF	TGCGCCAGCAGCCAAGGACAGACAACTAATGAAAAACTGTTTTTT
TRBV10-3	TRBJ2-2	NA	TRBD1	CATAPQGAETTGELFF	TGTGCCACGGCCCCACAGGGGGCAGAAACCACCGGGGAGCTGTTTTTT
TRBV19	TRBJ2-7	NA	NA	CASSETGGHSSYEQYF	TGTGCCAGTAGTGAGACGGGGGGCCATAGCTCCTACGAGCAGTACTTC
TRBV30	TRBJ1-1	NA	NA	CAWSQRSEAFF	TGTGCCTGGAGCCAACGCAGTGAAGCTTTCTTT
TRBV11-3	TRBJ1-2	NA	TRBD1	CASSQRAGGVDGYTF	TGTGCCAGCAGCCAGAGGGCAGGGGGCGTTGATGGCTACACCTTC
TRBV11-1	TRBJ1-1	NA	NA	CASSFGRGGTEAFF	TGTGCCAGCAGCTTTGGACGGGGGGGGACTGAAGCTTTCTTT
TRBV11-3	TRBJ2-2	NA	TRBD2	CASSIGGENTGELFF	TGTGCCAGCAGCATTGGGGGGGAAAACACCGGGGAGCTGTTTTTT
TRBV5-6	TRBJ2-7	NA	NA	CASSRAGWDFSYEQYF	TGTGCCAGCAGCCGAGCCGGCTGGGACTTCTCCTACGAGCAGTACTTC
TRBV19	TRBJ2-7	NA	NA	CASSMVLQGGEQYF	TGTGCCAGTAGTATGGTCCTACAGGGTGGCGAGCAGTACTTC
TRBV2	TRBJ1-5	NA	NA	CASRAGAQPQHF	TGTGCCAGCAGGGCGGGGGCTCAGCCCCAGCATTTT
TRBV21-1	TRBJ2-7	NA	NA	CASSKGPDRSEQYF	TGTGCCAGCAGCAAGGGCCCCGACAGGAGCGAGCAGTACTTC
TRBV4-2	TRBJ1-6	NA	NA	CASSQDMGAFSYNSPLHF	TGTGCCAGCAGCCAAGATATGGGAGCCTTCTCATATAATTCACCCCTCCACTTT
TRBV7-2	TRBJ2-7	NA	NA	CASSLAWTYEQYF	TGTGCCAGCAGCTTAGCCTGGACTTACGAGCAGTACTTC
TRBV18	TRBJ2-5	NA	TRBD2	CASSPASGQETQYF	TGTGCCAGCTCACCGGCTAGCGGACAAGAGACCCAGTACTTC
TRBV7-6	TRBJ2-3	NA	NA	CASSLGQEDTDTQYF	TGTGCCAGCAGCTTAGGACAGGAGGACACAGATACGCAGTATTTT
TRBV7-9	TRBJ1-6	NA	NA	CASSLGPWSGNSPLHF	TGTGCCAGCAGCTTAGGCCCTTGGTCAGGCAATTCACCCCTCCACTTT
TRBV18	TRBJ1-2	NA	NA	CASSPTANYGYTF	TGTGCCAGCTCACCGACAGCAAACTATGGCTACACCTTC
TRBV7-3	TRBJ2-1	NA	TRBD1	CASSPRGDRGHEQFF	TGTGCCAGCAGCCCTAGAGGGGACAGGGGCCATGAGCAGTTCTTC
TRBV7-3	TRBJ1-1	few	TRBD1	CASSVTGGGTEAFF	TGTGCCAGCAGCGTCACAGGGGGGGGAACTGAAGCTTTCTTT